Below, 20 T cell receptor beta chains from the same sample are listed, as sequenced in a study of T cells in localized non-small cell lung cancer. Clones were read by immunoSEQ multiplex PCR, and TCRdb kept only the in-frame ones, dropping some. Here the sample spans 23,000 or so clones, roughly 87% being singletons. The sequences come from peripheral blood, collected before any cancer treatment. The receptors come from a male donor aged 60 or older with stage I squamous cell lung carcinoma.

The sample holds a few counts of this clone. The chain joins TRBV9 to TRBJ1-2, with 7 bases fitting TRBD1. The CDR3 is 15 residues long. CDR1 and CDR2 (germline): SGDLS, YYNGEE. With V trimmed by 3 bases and J by 4 bases, 9 bases remained unmatched. The CDR3 loop is CASSALGQFSYGYTF. Here the CDR3 DNA reads TGTGCCAGCAGCGCGTTGGGACAGTTCTCCTATGGCTACACCTTC.

The chain is built from TRBV7-6 and TRBJ2-2; D is perhaps TRBD2 (5 bases). CDR1 and CDR2 (germline): SGHVS, FNYEAQ. V was trimmed by 5 bases and J by 4 bases, leaving 14 bases between them. The CDR3 spans 15 residues. CDR3 region: CASSPGGLGTGELFF. The CDR3 DNA reads as TGTGCCAGCAGCCCAGGCGGACTGGGCACCGGGGAGCTGTTTTTT.

The chain is built from TRBV6-5 and TRBJ1-3; no reliable D call. The CDR3 is 15 residues long. Germline assignment: CDR1 MNHEY and CDR2 SVGAGI. Trimming cost V 2 bases and J 0 bases, with 8 bases left between them. CDR3 region: CASSYQTDSGNTIYF. The CDR3 region has the DNA TGTGCCAGCAGTTACCAGACGGACTCTGGAAACACCATATATTTT.

This clone was seen once. This chain uses TRBV6-5 with TRBJ1-6; possible D gene TRBD1, 5 bases. The germline V gene encodes CDR1 MNHEY and CDR2 SVGAGI. CDR3 length equals 16 residues. V lost 0 bases and J 7 bases, leaving 13 bases between the germline ends. The CDR3 reads CASSYSTGRSNSPLHF. In DNA, the CDR3 is TGTGCCAGCAGTTACTCGACGGGACGGTCGAATTCACCCCTCCACTTT.

This clone showed up just once. The chain couples TRBV6-6 to TRBJ1-6; no clear D gene. Germline values: CDR1 MNHNY, CDR2 SVGAGI (reference sequence). V was trimmed by 0 bases and J by 0 bases, leaving 6 bases between them. The CDR3 runs to 16 residues. The CDR3, as DNA: TGTGCCAGCAGTTACTCCGAAAGCTCCTATAATTCACCCCTCCACTTT. Protein product: CASSYSESSYNSPLHF.

This clone was observed a single time. The rearrangement uses TRBV19 and TRBJ2-5; 7 bases are shared with TRBD1. V lost 7 bases and J lost 1; bases outside the gene matches: 6. Germline CDR1 is LNHDA and CDR2 is SQIVND (reference sequence). The CDR3 is made up of 14 amino acids. This CDR3 reads CASKVGTVQETQYF. As DNA, the CDR3 is TGTGCCAGTAAGGTTGGGACAGTCCAAGAGACCCAGTACTTC. Looking up the rest from reference TRBV19 and TRBJ2-5 gives the full variable domain: DGGITQSPKYLFRKEGQNVTLSCEQNLNHDAMYWYRQDPGQGLRLIYYSQIVNDFQKGDIAEGYSVSREKKESFPLTVTSAQKNPTAFYLCASKVGTVQETQYFGPGTRLLVL.

The V and J genes are TRBV11-2 and TRBJ1-5; D unresolved. Trimming removed 1 base at V and 1 base at J, with 2 bases between. The CDR3 spans 13 residues. The germline CDR1 and CDR2 sequences are SGHAT and FQNNGV. The chain's CDR3 is CASSLGSNQPQHF. The CDR3 DNA sequence: TGTGCCAGCAGCTTAGGGAGCAATCAGCCCCAGCATTTT.

This chain joins TRBV5-4 and TRBJ1-1, with D perhaps TRBD1 (5 bases). Germline V lookup: CDR1 SGHNT, CDR2 YYREEE (reference sequence). The V and J ends lost 4 bases and 4 bases respectively, with 17 bases between them. The CDR3 has 15 residues. The DNA of the CDR3 is TGTGCCAGCAGCAACCGGGACGAATTAAGCACTGAAGCTTTCTTT. Protein product: CASSNRDELSTEAFF.

The chain joins TRBV5-1 to TRBJ2-5, with D perhaps TRBD1 or TRBD2 (6 bases each). Matching the DNA end better, TRBJ2-7 makes the J call doubtful. The CDR3 runs to 14 residues. Germline CDR1 reads SGHRS; CDR2 reads YFSETQ. The CDR3 DNA reads as TGCGCCAGCAGTCCCGGAGGGGGAACCTACGAGCAGTACTTC. Translation gives CASSPGGGTYEQYF.

This clone was seen just once. V and J are TRBV13 and TRBJ2-1; D might be TRBD1 (5 bases). CDR1 is PRHDT and CDR2 is FYEKMQ in the germline V gene (reference sequence). V lost 5 bases and J lost 8, with 13 bases in between. This CDR3 contains 13 residues. The chain's CDR3 is CASSPPTRDEQFF. DNA of the CDR3: TGTGCCAGCAGCCCACCGACCAGGGATGAGCAGTTCTTC. Supplemented by reference TRBV13 and TRBJ2-1, the full variable domain reads AAGVIQSPRHLIKEKRETATLKCYPIPRHDTVYWYQQGPGQDPQFLISFYEKMQSDKGSIPDRFSAQQFSDYHSELNMSSLELGDSALYFCASSPPTRDEQFFGPGTRLTVL.

The chain recombines TRBV5-6 with TRBJ1-2, with D maybe TRBD1 (6 bases). Germline values: CDR1 SGHDT, CDR2 YYEEEE. Trimming took off 4 bases at V and 7 bases at J, with 26 bases between the two ends. The CDR3 contains 17 residues. The CDR3 DNA is TGTGCCAGCAGCCCTCTCTTAAGGAACAGGGAACGATCTGGCTACACCTTC. The encoded protein is CASSPLLRNRERSGYTF.

The chain recombines TRBV2 with TRBJ1-1; the D gene is possibly TRBD1 (6 bases). This CDR3 comprises 14 residues. V was cut by 8 bases and J by 4 bases, with 17 bases left in between. Germline values: CDR1 SNHLY, CDR2 FYNNEI. CDR3 residues: CASAQGFSSTEAFF. The CDR3 DNA reads TGTGCCAGCGCTCAGGGGTTTTCATCCACTGAAGCTTTCTTT. The full variable domain, in which reference TRBV2 and TRBJ1-1 provide the parts outside the CDR3, is EPEVTQTPSHQVTQMGQEVILRCVPISNHLYFYWYRQILGQKVEFLVSFYNNEISEKSEIFDDQFSVERPDGSNFTLKIRSTKLEDSAMYFCASAQGFSSTEAFFGQGTRLTVV.

The chain couples TRBV6-5 to TRBJ2-7; 9 bases align to TRBD1. Trimming cost V 6 bases and J 2 bases; bases outside gene matches: 8. This CDR3 has 15 amino acids. CDR1 and CDR2 from the germline V gene are MNHEY and SVGAGI. CDR3 amino acids: CASSLPGQGPYEQYF. CDR3 in DNA: TGTGCCAGCAGCCTACCGGGACAGGGACCCTACGAGCAGTACTTC.

The chain is built from TRBV9 and TRBJ2-5, with 7 nucleotides matching TRBD2. CDR1 and CDR2 from the germline V gene are SGDLS and YYNGEE. The CDR3 extends over 15 amino acids. V was clipped by 4 bases and J by 2 bases; unmatched bases: 8. The CDR3 here is CASSPIGGRQETQYF. CDR3 DNA: TGTGCCAGCAGCCCCATCGGGGGGAGGCAAGAGACCCAGTACTTC.

The chain is built from TRBV6-5 and TRBJ2-7, with 10 nucleotides matching TRBD1. V gave up 7 bases and J gave up 4 bases; unmatched junction bases: 7. Germline V gene lookup returns CDR1 MNHEY and CDR2 SVGAGI. CDR3 length: 14 amino acids. CDR3 DNA sequence: TGTGCCAGCATTCAGGGACAGGGGAAATACGAGCAGTACTTC. Its protein is CASIQGQGKYEQYF.

The chain uses TRBV9 and TRBJ1-3; D is undetermined. This CDR3 is 14 amino acids long. Germline assignment: CDR1 SGDLS and CDR2 YYNGEE. With 0 bases removed from V and 3 bases from J, the gap between germline ends came to 7 bases. CDR3 region: CASSVEPRGNTIYF. CDR3 coding DNA: TGTGCCAGCAGCGTAGAACCGCGTGGAAACACCATATATTTT.

V gene TRBV30 combines with J gene TRBJ2-7, with a tentative D call TRBD1 (6 bases). Germline values: CDR1 GTSNPN, CDR2 SVGIG (reference sequence). There are 12 residues in the CDR3. The germline V and J ends were trimmed by 1 base and 5 bases, with 9 bases remaining between them. CDR3 DNA sequence: TGTGCCTGGAGTGGGACAGTTGACGAGCAGTACTTC. Amino acid sequence: CAWSGTVDEQYF.

The chain employs TRBV2 and TRBJ2-7; 7 positions match TRBD1. Trimming cost V 6 bases and J 6 bases; bases outside gene matches: 5. Per germline, CDR1 SNHLY and CDR2 FYNNEI. The CDR3 has 12 amino acids. The CDR3 loop reads CASRRQGPEQYF. The CDR3 DNA sequence: TGTGCCAGCAGAAGACAGGGACCCGAGCAGTACTTC.

The rearrangement uses TRBV18 and TRBJ2-2; no reliable D call. V gave up 3 bases and J gave up 8 bases, with 13 bases separating them. The CDR3 length is 14 residues. Germline V CDR1 and CDR2: KGHSH, LQKENI. The CDR3 DNA reads as TGTGCCAGCTCACCCCGTCAGCTTCCTGGGGAGCTGTTTTTT. Protein: CASSPRQLPGELFF.

V gene TRBV21-1 combines with J gene TRBJ1-4. TRBV21-1 is a pseudogene. This CDR3 is built from 18 residues. The CDR3 sequence is CASSKGGRRQTYLEKLFF. The CDR3 DNA is TGTGCCAGCAGCAAAGGAGGAAGGAGACAAACCTACCTTGAAAAACTGTTTTTT.